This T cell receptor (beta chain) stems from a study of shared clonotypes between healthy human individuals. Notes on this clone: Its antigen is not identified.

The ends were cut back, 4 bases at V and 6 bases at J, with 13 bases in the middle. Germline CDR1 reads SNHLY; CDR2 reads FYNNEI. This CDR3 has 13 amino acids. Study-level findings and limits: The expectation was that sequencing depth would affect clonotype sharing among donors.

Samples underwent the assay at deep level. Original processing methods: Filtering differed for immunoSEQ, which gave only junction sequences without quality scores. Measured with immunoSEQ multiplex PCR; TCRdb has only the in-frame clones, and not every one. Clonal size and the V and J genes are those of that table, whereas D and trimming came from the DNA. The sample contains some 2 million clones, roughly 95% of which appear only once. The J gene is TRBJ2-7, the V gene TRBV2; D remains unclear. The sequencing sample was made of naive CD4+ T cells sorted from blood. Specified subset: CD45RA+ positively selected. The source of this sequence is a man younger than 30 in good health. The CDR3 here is CASSAFPIPEQYF. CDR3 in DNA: TGTGCCAGCAGTGCCTTCCCGATCCCCGAGCAGTACTTC.